The 30 T cell receptor beta chains below all came from one sample that was sequenced in a study of cytomegalovirus exposure and HLA in healthy donors. Researchers ran the PCR with 60 Vbeta and 13 Jbeta primers. The method was immunoSEQ multiplex PCR; TCRdb's version includes in-frame clones alone and lacks a portion of them. The sample records some 140,000 clones, over 70% being singletons. Input material: PBMCs. The receptors here all came from a man aged 25 to 40 in good health and CMV-seropositive.

This clone occurred a few times. The same CDR3 is also encoded by other DNA sequences in this sample. The rearrangement joins TRBV11-2 to TRBJ2-7; D may be TRBD2 (6 bases). Trimming took off 0 bases at V and 0 bases at J, with 9 bases between the two ends. The CDR3 has 15 residues. Germline V gene data show CDR1 as SGHAT and CDR2 as FQNNGV. CDR3 sequence reads: CASSLEGGSSYEQYF. The CDR3 DNA follows: TGTGCCAGCAGCTTAGAGGGGGGATCCTCCTACGAGCAGTACTTC.

V gene TRBV5-1 combines with J gene TRBJ2-1; TRBD1 matches 8 bases. After removal of 4 bases from V and 3 bases from J, the junction contained 9 bases not matched to a gene. Germline-derived CDR1 and CDR2 are SGHRS and YFSETQ. CDR3 size: 16 residues. CDR3 nucleotide sequence: TGCGCCAGCAGCCCGGTACAAGGACAGGGCTACAATGAGCAGTTCTTC. Translation gives CASSPVQGQGYNEQFF.

The chain joins TRBV7-9 to TRBJ1-1; D is possibly TRBD1 (5 bases). This CDR3 region has 15 residues. Trimming left V 2 bases short and J 0 bases short, with 10 bases between. CDR1 SEHNR and CDR2 FQNEAQ come from the germline V gene (reference sequence). The CDR3 nucleotides are TGTGCCAGCAGCTTACCTGGGGCCCTGAACACTGAAGCTTTCTTT. Translating it yields CASSLPGALNTEAFF.

The chain has TRBV4-2 and TRBJ2-4; tentative D call: TRBD2 (5 bases). Trimming took 4 bases from V and 9 from J, leaving 16 bases between them. Germline V gene sequence: CDR1 LGHNA, CDR2 YNFKEQ. The CDR3 contains 14 residues. CDR3 bases: TGTGCCAGCAGCCTCTCCGGGGTGGAACGCATTCAGTACTTC. Translation gives CASSLSGVERIQYF.

Details on this clone: The same CDR3 also results from other DNA sequences found in this sample. This sequence joins TRBV9 and TRBJ1-1, with 11 positions matching TRBD1. V shed 3 bases and J 5 bases; nucleotides not matched to a gene: 3. CDR3 length: 14 residues. Germline CDR1 SGDLS, CDR2 YYNGEE. The CDR3 loop reads CASSAGTGGTEAFF. CDR3 in DNA: TGTGCCAGCAGCGCCGGGACAGGGGGTACTGAAGCTTTCTTT.

V gene TRBV6-5 combines with J gene TRBJ2-7; no reliable D call. V lost 0 bases and J 4 bases, leaving 10 bases between the germline ends. The V gene's germline CDR1 is MNHEY and CDR2 SVGAGI. This CDR3 is built from 14 residues. The CDR3 protein is CASSYSPTRYEQYF. The CDR3 region has the DNA TGTGCCAGCAGTTACTCGCCGACAAGATACGAGCAGTACTTC.

This chain uses TRBV27 with TRBJ2-1; no clear D gene. The CDR3 spans 16 residues. CDR1 and CDR2 (germline): MNHEY, SMNVEV (reference sequence). Deletions cut 2 bases from V and 0 bases from J, with 11 bases between. The CDR3 DNA sequence: TGTGCCAGCAGTTTAAGCGCAATCGCCTCCTACAATGAGCAGTTCTTC. Translating gives CASSLSAIASYNEQFF.

This chain connects TRBV27 to TRBJ1-4; TRBD1 agrees at 7 bases. From germline, CDR1 is MNHEY and CDR2 SMNVEV (reference sequence). Trimming cost V 6 bases and J 6 bases; bases outside gene matches: 13. The CDR3 totals 16 residues. The CDR3 here is CASREGRGTEYEKLFF. In DNA form, the CDR3 reads TGTGCCAGCAGGGAGGGCAGGGGGACAGAGTATGAAAAACTGTTTTTT. Supplemented by reference TRBV27 and TRBJ1-4, the full variable domain reads EAQVTQNPRYLITVTGKKLTVTCSQNMNHEYMSWYRQDPGLGLRQIYYSMNVEVTDKGDVPEGYKVSRKEKRNFPLILESPSPNQTSLYFCASREGRGTEYEKLFFGSGTQLSVL.

As regards this clone: Germline is not matched at one junction end, which may reflect a read error. The V gene is TRBV7-9, the J gene TRBJ2-7; 7 bases line up with TRBD2. Germline lookup yields CDR1 SEHNR and CDR2 FQNEAQ (reference sequence). This CDR3 comprises 19 residues. In DNA, the CDR3 is TGTTCCAGCAGCTTAGTGGGTAGCGGGTCACGGTCTCCTTCCTACGAGCAGTACTTC. Translation: CSSSLVGSGSRSPSYEQYF.

V usage is TRBV29-1 and J usage is TRBJ2-1, with 8 bases aligning to TRBD2. The CDR3 has 12 residues. The germline gives CDR1 SQVTM, CDR2 ANQGSEA. V gave up 6 bases and J gave up 10 bases; unmatched junction bases: 8. The CDR3 sequence is CSVQVGGDEQFF. CDR3 sequence (DNA): TGCAGCGTCCAGGTCGGGGGGGACGAGCAGTTCTTC.

The rearrangement uses TRBV29-1 and TRBJ2-1; the D is unclear. The V and J ends lost 3 bases and 0 bases respectively, with 6 bases between them. The CDR3 has 13 residues. CDR1 and CDR2 from the germline V gene are SQVTM and ANQGSEA. Here the CDR3 reads CSVELVSYNEQFF. The CDR3 coding sequence is TGCAGCGTTGAGTTAGTCTCCTACAATGAGCAGTTCTTC.

The J gene is TRBJ1-2, the V gene TRBV7-9; 10 positions match TRBD1. CDR1 is SEHNR, CDR2 FQNEAQ, per germline (reference sequence). The junction had 8 bases not matched to a gene; V was cut back by 5 bases and J by 2 bases. This CDR3 region has 16 residues. The DNA for the CDR3 is TGTGCCAGCAGCGCTACCCCGGACAGGGGGAACTATGGCTACACCTTC. Translation gives CASSATPDRGNYGYTF.

This chain connects TRBV7-2 to TRBJ2-7; weak D call: TRBD1 (6 bases). CDR1 is SGHTA, CDR2 FQGNSA, per germline. The CDR3 sequence is 15 residues long. Trimming shortened V by 5 bases and J by 0 bases, and 14 bases separated the two germline ends. CDR3 nucleotide sequence: TGTGCCAGCAGCCCCAGGGGCATGAGCTCCTACGAGCAGTACTTC. Translation gives CASSPRGMSSYEQYF. Full variable domain (missing parts from reference TRBV7-2 and TRBJ2-7): GAGVSQSPSNKVTEKGKDVELRCDPISGHTALYWYRQSLGQGLEFLIYFQGNSAPDKSGLPSDRFSAERTGGSVSTLTIQRTQQEDSAVYLCASSPRGMSSYEQYFGPGTRLTVT.

The J gene is TRBJ1-2, the V gene TRBV29-1; possible D gene TRBD1, 6 bases. The CDR3 runs to 13 residues. CDR1 and CDR2 (germline): SQVTM, ANQGSEA. The DNA of the CDR3 is TGCAGGACGGACAGCGATCCTAACTATGGCTACACCTTC. It codes for CRTDSDPNYGYTF.

The genes are TRBV25-1 and TRBJ1-6, with D tentatively TRBD1 (5 bases). This CDR3 contains 11 residues. V was clipped by 6 bases and J by 8 bases, with 5 bases between them. Germline assignment: CDR1 MGHDK and CDR2 SYGVNS. The CDR3: CASRQDSPLHF. CDR3 DNA sequence: TGTGCCAGCAGACAGGATTCACCCCTCCACTTT.

J is TRBJ1-2 and V is TRBV30, with D uncertain. CDR3 size: 13 residues. CDR1 is GTSNPN and CDR2 is SVGIG in the germline V gene (reference sequence). V dropped 1 base and J dropped 6 bases, with 12 bases sitting between them. CDR3 in amino acids: CAWSAANEHGYTF. The CDR3 nucleotides are TGTGCCTGGAGTGCCGCCAACGAGCATGGCTACACCTTC.

The table lists this clone with a few counts. This sequence joins TRBV2 and TRBJ2-3; 7 positions agree with TRBD2. This CDR3 contains 15 residues. The germline CDR1 and CDR2 sequences are SNHLY and FYNNEI. With V trimmed by 1 base and J by 6 bases, 7 bases remained unmatched. CDR3 DNA: TGTGCCAGCAGTGAAGGTAGCGGGTCGGTGGATACGCAGTATTTT. The encoded protein is CASSEGSGSVDTQYF.

This chain uses TRBV19 with TRBJ2-5; 13 nucleotides align to TRBD2. Per germline, CDR1 LNHDA and CDR2 SQIVND (reference sequence). CDR3 size: 17 residues. V shed 3 bases, J shed 0 bases, and the junction held 4 bases outside the gene matches. The CDR3 DNA is TGTGCCAGTAGTATCGATGGACTAGCGGGGGACCAAGAGACCCAGTACTTC. This sequence encodes CASSIDGLAGDQETQYF.

The chain carries TRBV10-3 and TRBJ2-1, with D possibly TRBD2 on 5 matching bases. Trimming cost V 8 bases and J 5 bases, with 13 bases left between them. Per germline, CDR1 ENHRY and CDR2 SYGVKD. CDR3 length equals 13 residues. CDR3 nucleotides: TGTGCCATCGAGAGGGAGCCTGACAATGAGCAGTTCTTC. Its translation: CAIEREPDNEQFF.

The genes are TRBV10-3 and TRBJ2-2; TRBD1 matches at 11 bases. There are 15 residues in the CDR3. Per germline, CDR1 ENHRY and CDR2 SYGVKD. With 4 bases clipped from V and 5 bases from J, the junction kept 3 bases outside the gene matches. The CDR3 DNA reads as TGTGCCATCAGTGGGGGACAGGGGGGGACCGGGGAGCTGTTTTTT. Protein: CAISGGQGGTGELFF.

The chain couples TRBV4-2 to TRBJ2-2; 12 nucleotides line up with TRBD2. Germline-derived CDR1 and CDR2 are LGHNA and YNFKEQ. The CDR3 runs 15 residues. Trimming removed 3 bases from V and 5 bases from J; junction bases left unmatched: 1. CDR3 region: CASSQGTSGTGELFF. The DNA for the CDR3 is TGTGCCAGCAGCCAGGGGACTAGCGGGACCGGGGAGCTGTTTTTT.

This clone was found a few times. The chain combines TRBV6-1 with TRBJ1-2; D gene uncertain. The CDR3 runs to 14 residues. V lost 7 bases, J lost 5 bases, and 17 bases lay in between. Germline V lookup: CDR1 MNHNS, CDR2 SASEGT. The CDR3 nucleotides read TGTGCCAGCACCGAGAAACGGGTTCATTATGGCTACACCTTC. The encoded protein is CASTEKRVHYGYTF.

The rearrangement links TRBV30 to TRBJ2-1, with 15 positions matching TRBD2. The V segment lost 3 bases and the J segment 0 bases; nucleotides outside the gene matches: 12. CDR3 length equals 20 residues. In germline, CDR1 is GTSNPN, CDR2 SVGIG (reference sequence). CDR3 sequence (DNA): TGTGCCTGGAGCCCTTTTCCGGGACTAGCGGGAGGATCCTCCTACAATGAGCAGTTCTTC. Its translation is CAWSPFPGLAGGSSYNEQFF.

This clone was counted between two and nine times. V gene TRBV14 combines with J gene TRBJ2-7; D is possibly TRBD2 (6 bases). CDR1 and CDR2 from the germline V gene are SGHDN and FVKESK. With 1 base removed from V and 5 bases from J, the gap between germline ends came to 15 bases. The CDR3 has 15 amino acids. CDR3 residues: CASSQGWRDGHEQYF. Here the CDR3 DNA reads TGTGCCAGCAGCCAAGGGTGGCGGGATGGGCACGAGCAGTACTTC.

This clone was counted only a few times. The chain uses TRBV14 and TRBJ2-7; 12 positions match TRBD2. The trim removed 4 bases at V and 6 bases at J, leaving 7 bases unmatched. The V gene's germline CDR1 is SGHDN and CDR2 FVKESK. This CDR3 comprises 15 residues. The CDR3 nucleotides read TGTGCCAGCAGCCCACGGACTAGCGGGACTACCGAGCAGTACTTC. It specifies CASSPRTSGTTEQYF. Full variable domain (outside the CDR3, taken from reference TRBV14 and TRBJ2-7): EAGVTQFPSHSVIEKGQTVTLRCDPISGHDNLYWYRRVMGKEIKFLLHFVKESKQDESGMPNNRFLAERTGGTYSTLKVQPAELEDSGVYFCASSPRTSGTTEQYFGPGTRLTVT.

This chain connects TRBV7-9 to TRBJ1-4; TRBD1 is a possible D gene (5 bases). Looked up from germline, CDR1 is SEHNR and CDR2 is FQNEAQ (reference sequence). The CDR3 is made up of 13 amino acids. The V end was cut by 6 bases, the J end by 8 bases, with 13 bases between. The CDR3 sequence: CASSRGVGEKLFF. The CDR3 DNA sequence: TGTGCCAGCAGTCGGGGGGTTGGAGAAAAACTGTTTTTT.

This clone was recorded a few times. V usage is TRBV28 and J usage is TRBJ2-3; D ambiguous. This CDR3 comprises 16 residues. Looked up from germline, CDR1 is MDHEN and CDR2 is SYDVKM. The germline V and J ends were trimmed by 8 bases and 1 base, with 19 bases remaining between them. The DNA for the CDR3 is TGTGCCAGCCAACCCGCCCCGATCGGAGGCACAGATACGCAGTATTTT. Amino acids: CASQPAPIGGTDTQYF.

In its sample, this clone was seen once. The chain employs TRBV2 and TRBJ2-3; 11 bases align to TRBD2. This CDR3 spans 15 amino acids. J lost 0 bases, V lost 4 bases, and 0 bases had no gene match. The germline CDR1 and CDR2 sequences are SNHLY and FYNNEI. CDR3 sequence: CASSGTSGSTDTQYF. Written as DNA, the CDR3 is TGTGCCAGCAGTGGGACTAGCGGGAGCACAGATACGCAGTATTTT.

The chain uses TRBV6-5 and TRBJ2-7; 7 positions agree with TRBD1. J lost 1 base, V lost 5 bases, and 5 bases had no gene match. The CDR3 runs to 14 residues. CDR1 MNHEY and CDR2 SVGAGI come from the germline V gene. The CDR3 sequence: CASSRTGGSYEQYF. The CDR3 DNA sequence: TGTGCCAGCAGTCGGACAGGAGGATCCTACGAGCAGTACTTC.

The chain's CDR3 is CASSDTSGRFPYEQYF. The CDR3 DNA reads TGTGCCAGCAGTGACACTAGCGGGAGGTTCCCCTACGAGCAGTACTTC. V usage is TRBV6-1 and J usage is TRBJ2-5, with 12 bases matching TRBD2. Judging by the DNA end, TRBJ2-7 fits better; the J call may be wrong. The CDR3 contains 16 residues. CDR1 is MNHNS, CDR2 SASEGT, per germline.